This T cell receptor (beta chain) was found in a study of blood T cell repertoires in COVID-19. Study overall: Both acute and convalescent COVID-19 samples were obtained from the United States, Italy and Spain.

From germline, CDR1 is SGHTA and CDR2 FQGNSA. The CDR3 spans 15 residues. V dropped 8 bases and J dropped 5; count of bases not matched to a gene: 11. Per the original data handling: It was from reference gene primer amplification that nucleated cell counts were estimated. The protocol was immunoSEQ multiplex PCR, while the TCRdb copy is restricted to in-frame clones and leaves out a portion. The V and J calls and clone size were taken over from that table, and D and trimming were inferred from the DNA. Among about 72,000 clones listed, just over 85% were seen once. The chain links TRBV7-2 to TRBJ1-4; the match to TRBD1 covers 7 bases. The sequencing input was peripheral blood. The source is a man aged 25-40 years with acute or convalescent COVID-19. The CDR3 reads CASASGGQINEKLFF. The DNA for the CDR3 is TGTGCCAGCGCCTCTGGGGGACAGATAAATGAAAAACTGTTTTTT.